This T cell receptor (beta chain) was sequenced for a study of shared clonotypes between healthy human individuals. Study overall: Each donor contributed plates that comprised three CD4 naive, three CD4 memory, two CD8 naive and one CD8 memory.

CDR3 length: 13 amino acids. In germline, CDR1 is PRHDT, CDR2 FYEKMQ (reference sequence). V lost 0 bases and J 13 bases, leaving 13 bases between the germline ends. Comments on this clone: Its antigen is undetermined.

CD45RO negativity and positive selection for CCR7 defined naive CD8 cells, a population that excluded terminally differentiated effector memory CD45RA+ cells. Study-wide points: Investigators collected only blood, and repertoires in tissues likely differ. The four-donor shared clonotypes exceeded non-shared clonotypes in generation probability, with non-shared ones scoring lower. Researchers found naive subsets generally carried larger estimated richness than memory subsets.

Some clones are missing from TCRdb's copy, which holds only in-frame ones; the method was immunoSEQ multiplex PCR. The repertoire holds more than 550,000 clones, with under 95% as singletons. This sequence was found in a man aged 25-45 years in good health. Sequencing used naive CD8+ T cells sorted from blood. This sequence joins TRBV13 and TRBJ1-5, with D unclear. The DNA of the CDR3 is TGTGCCAGCAGCTTAGGTGATCACCGGACGCAGCATTTT. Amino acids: CASSLGDHRTQHF.